The present T cell receptor (beta chain) was sequenced within a study of control samples from healthy donors and cancer patients. TCRdb's table, derived via immunoSEQ multiplex PCR, lists solely in-frame clones and lacks some. The data hold fewer than 200,000 clones, with approximately 94% observed a single time. Germline V CDR1 and CDR2: SGHDT, YYEEEE. CDR3 length: 15 amino acids. V trimming: 0 bases; J trimming: 2 bases; junction bases outside the gene matches: 0. The clonotype comes from a man in his sixties with colorectal cancer. The gene calls are TRBV5-6 and TRBJ1-3, with 9 bases identical to TRBD1. Sequenced material: PBMCs. In DNA form, the CDR3 reads TGTGCCAGCAGCTTGGGGACAGGGGCTGGAAACACCATATATTTT. It is translated as CASSLGTGAGNTIYF. Full variable domain (rest looked up from reference TRBV5-6 and TRBJ1-3): DAGVTQSPTHLIKTRGQQVTLRCSPKSGHDTVSWYQQALGQGPQFIFQYYEEEERQRGNFPDRFSGHQFPNYSSELNVNALLLGDSALYLCASSLGTGAGNTIYFGEGSWLTVV.